This T cell receptor (beta chain) was recorded in a study of cytomegalovirus exposure and HLA in healthy donors. CDR1 is SGHVS, CDR2 FNYEAQ, per germline. This CDR3 has 15 residues. Trimming removed 5 bases from V and 2 bases from J; junction bases left unmatched: 8. Researchers ran the PCR with 60 Vbeta and 13 Jbeta primers. The data were produced by immunoSEQ multiplex PCR, yet TCRdb's version contains in-frame clones alone and is incomplete. The sample has roughly 120,000 clones; approximately 80% are singletons. Findings and caveats of the study: Per a prior analysis, the majority of TCR beta V segments were productive roughly 87% or roughly 30% of the time.

Regarding this clone: Antigen unknown.

This receptor was obtained from a woman between 55 and 75 years old in good health and CMV-seropositive. The J gene is TRBJ2-5, the V gene TRBV7-6; 7 nucleotides match TRBD1. The sequenced sample was PBMCs. In DNA form, the CDR3 reads TGTGCCAGCAGCGCAGCACCCAGGGGGCAAGAGACCCAGTACTTC. Amino acids: CASSAAPRGQETQYF.